A selection of T cell receptor beta chains follows, all from one sample in a study of T cells in Graves' hyperthyroidism and ophthalmopathy. TCRdb independently ran MiXCR on the multiplex PCR reads; one entry per CDR3 protein. The table has 400,000 or so distinct CDR3 sequences, around 15% seen once. The sequenced sample consisted of blood. The receptor set was obtained from a woman in her fifties or sixties with Graves' ophthalmopathy. Both conserved end residues are part of each CDR3.

TRBV20-1 | CSARDLMTSGSIVETQYF
TRBV2 | CASSEGLRAWDNEQFF
TRBV2 | CASSLTGISTDTQYF
TRBV20-1 | CSARRLGSRQETQYF
TRBV12-3/TRBV12-4 | CASSLHPREQYF
TRBV28 | CASSLSPSGRTDTQYF
TRBV20-1 | CSARDSGGVDEQYF
TRBV28 | CASSPRLAGGSYEQYF
TRBV5-5 | CASSFDGGPGELFF
TRBV9 | CASSVYSGANVLTF
TRBV6-5 | CASSYIVNQPQHF
TRBV11-2 | CASSSPGPRETQYF
TRBV5-1 | CASSLPAQAYNYGYTF
TRBV7-3 | CASARTSGRVEQFF
TRBV27 | CASSRRGFNQPQHF
TRBV6-1 | CASSPGRGSPLHF
TRBV9 | CASSPTSGYNEQFF
TRBV27 | CASSSRLAGGKGYEQYF
TRBV7-6 | CASSLEPTSGKYEQYF
TRBV5-1 | CASSFAPARDEQYF
TRBV5-1 | CASSLGTAAMEQYF
TRBV28 | CASRSATGRGSPLHF
TRBV20-1 | CSARAMTVSSTDTQYF
TRBV12-3/TRBV12-4 | CASSPDYGIDEQYF
TRBV30 | CAWGRINQPQHF
TRBV11-3 | CASSLDGSANTGELFF
TRBV27 | CASSLSFGQGIYNEQFF
TRBV7-8 | CASSLARGGGVTDTQYF
TRBV13 | CASSPPGIPYNEQFF
TRBV20-1 | CSAGTGDQPQHF
TRBV20-1 | CSLGPNSYNEQFF
TRBV12-3/TRBV12-4 | CASSLGAGGRETQYF
TRBV4-1 | CASSPGQGGEQFF
TRBV20-1 | CSASPGSTSGPTDTQYF
TRBV7-2 | CASSSQRGAYNEQFF
TRBV3-1 | CASSFGPEGYNEQFF
TRBV6-2/TRBV6-3 | CASSYSRDRGFYIQYF
TRBV12-3/TRBV12-4 | CASSAYRGTEAFF
TRBV20-1 | CSATRLAGGLDTQYF
TRBV18 | CASSLQGETEAFF
TRBV20-1 | CSANQRGYNEQFF
TRBV20-1 | CSARRGGGSYEQYF
TRBV4-1 | CASSHEVGGLGYTF
TRBV5-1 | CASSRDSSYEQFF
TRBV10-3 | CAIRGDRGAGGVPTGELFF
TRBV30 | CAWSGLAGETQYF
TRBV5-1 | CASRDSTYEQYF
TRBV20-1 | CSARERNEQFF
TRBV7-9 | CASSFGRGPHIQYF
TRBV12-3/TRBV12-4 | CASSSLDRGRSGGYTF